The 5 T cell receptor beta chains presented below share a single source sample, sequenced in a study of shared clonotypes between healthy human individuals (dated by TCRdb to about 2020). The receptor library was made with the immunoSEQ multiplex PCR assay. The source is immuneACCESS, and TCRdb retained only in-frame sequences with V and J called. Part of the clones is not carried over; for the studies checked, unresolved V genes explain less than half of this, and the remainder is unexplained. In all, the sample holds about 490,000 clones, and approximately 80% of those were seen once. The ten largest clones represent 13% of the sample. Sequencing was done on a sample of PBMCs. The receptors shown here come from a woman aged 40 to 55 in good health. Some clones in this sample may be carry-over from other donors' samples.

J is TRBJ1-1 and V is TRBV10-3; D call uncertain. The germline gives CDR1 ENHRY, CDR2 SYGVKD. The V gene lost 0 bases and the J gene lost 6 bases, with 11 bases spanning the gap. The CDR3 consists of 14 residues. CDR3 sequence (DNA): TGTGCCATCAGTGAGTCTCCAGGCGGCCCTGAAGCTTTCTTT. This translates into CAISESPGGPEAFF.

The chain has TRBV15 and TRBJ1-1; D ambiguous. V lost 3 bases, J lost 4 bases, and 12 bases lay in between. CDR3 length: 14 amino acids. CDR1 and CDR2 from the germline V gene are LNHNV and YYDKDF (reference sequence). CDR3 DNA: TGTGCCACCAGCAGCTTAAGAGGAGGCACTGAAGCTTTCTTT. Translating gives CATSSLRGGTEAFF.

Remarks on this clone: At one of its ends the junction is not consistent with the germline gene, which may arise from a read error. CDR3 in amino acids: CASSGVGENQPQRF. In DNA form, the CDR3 reads TGTGCCAGCAGCGGCGTCGGGGAAAATCAGCCCCAGCGTTTT. The chain recombines TRBV27 with TRBJ1-5; D remains unclear. The CDR3 totals 14 residues. Per germline, CDR1 MNHEY and CDR2 SMNVEV (reference sequence).

The chain combines TRBV9 with TRBJ2-1; either TRBD1 or TRBD2 may supply D (6 bases each). V shed 0 bases and J shed 8 bases, with 24 bases lying between them. In germline, CDR1 is SGDLS, CDR2 YYNGEE. The CDR3 contains 18 residues. This CDR3 is CASSVGPPGWGATDEQFF. CDR3 bases: TGTGCCAGCAGCGTAGGCCCCCCTGGTTGGGGGGCGACCGATGAGCAGTTCTTC.

The rearrangement joins TRBV2 to TRBJ2-5; 7 nucleotides agree with TRBD1. The DNA matches TRBJ2-7 better at its end, which makes the J call doubtful. From germline, CDR1 is SNHLY and CDR2 FYNNEI. This CDR3 comprises 14 residues. The CDR3 loop reads CASSVSGGSYEQYF. The CDR3 nucleotides are TGTGCCAGCAGTGTTTCAGGGGGTTCCTACGAGCAGTACTTC.